This TCR beta chain was identified during a study of beta chain features in type 1 diabetes (dated by TCRdb to 2017 to 2018). Looking at the study overall: Mean age, gender distribution, total cell number and subset yield did not differ between patients and healthy donors. The study compared TCRB repertoires of sorted circulating CD4+ T cell subsets between recently diagnosed type 1 diabetes patients and matched healthy donors. Naive and central memory subsets were obtained from all 30 or so donors, but regulatory and stem cell-like memory subsets were isolated from only 8 patients and about 8 healthy donors. Across all samples, some 100,000,000 sorted cells were examined, and cell number per subset correlated strongly with RNA yield.

Results the study describes overall, beyond this receptor: PCR may preferentially amplify shorter templates, but because patient and control samples were amplified and corrected together, any resulting skew would affect both groups equally. Naive, central memory and regulatory TCRB repertoires appeared more similar among patients than among healthy donors. At VDJ recombination sites, patients with type 1 diabetes made fewer insertions and deleted more nucleotides, a pattern implying thymic rearrangement abnormalities. A moderate but significant shortening of TCRB CDR3 length was observed in type 1 diabetes patients in all four CD4+ subsets. Because small numbers of individuals were included in the HLA sub-analyses, any influence of HLA type on TCRB rearrangement was left unresolved. Because cDNA was sequenced instead of genomic DNA, highly expressing activated cells could be over-represented, though the groups showed no difference in activation or CD3 levels.

Concerning this clone: It has no known antigen specificity. Nothing much larger sits one base from this clone, and base qualities are not available.

Each donor gave one peripheral blood draw, averaging around 120 mL, which was collected into heparinised tubes. Naive, central memory, regulatory and stem cell-like memory CD4+ T cells were sorted on a BD FACSAria II using a panel including CD45RO, CCR7, CD25, CD127, CD95 and CD27. Every sorted population had a purity above 95%. PBMCs were separated immediately by Lymphoprep density gradient centrifugation and were stained directly, without being cultured. To minimize batch effects, samples were stained and sorted in pairs, one healthy donor with one patient per experiment. The High Capacity cDNA Reverse Transcription Kit was used to reverse transcribe all of the isolated RNA, meaning that expressed TCRB transcripts were what got sequenced. Naive, central memory and regulatory T cell samples underwent deep immunoSEQ sequencing, averaging around 3.6 million total reads per sample. After sorted cells were lysed in RLT buffer, RNA was extracted with DNase-treated RNeasy Micro or Mini kits, with the choice depending on cell number. Each cell subset was processed on its own to prevent cross-contamination, while patient and healthy donor samples were processed together. Using the immunoSEQ multiplex PCR, TCRB sequences were amplified from cDNA into 87-bp fragments spanning the CDR3 region. The amplicons were sequenced using the Illumina HiSeq platform. The published analysis was carried out like this. PCR bias was computationally corrected using synthetic template baselines, reads within Hamming distance 2 were collapsed, and singletons that could not be merged were discarded. Reads were aligned against IMGT to assign V, D and J genes, CDR3 length and insertions or deletions at six rearrangement sites. Within each subset, clonotype counts were normalized to sorted cell number, after which true diversity and Gini coefficients were computed with the tcR R package. The overlap coefficient, calculated on TCRB nucleotide sequences, was used to measure repertoire sharing. Out-of-frame TCRB sequences from naive cells were analyzed as a proxy for the pre-selection repertoire. Entries here come from immuneACCESS through TCRdb and include only in-frame sequences with V and J called. Some clones fail to appear in such tables; in the studies checked, an unresolved V gene covers under half of the shortfall, and the cause of the remainder is unknown. That table furnishes V, J and clone size, whereas the DNA furnished D and trimming. The sample yields 250,000 to 300,000 clones; roughly 24% were counted once. The leading ten clones occupy more than 0.009% of the sample.

CDR1 is given as SGHNT and CDR2 as YYREEE, both from the germline V gene (reference sequence). The CDR3 runs 12 residues from the cysteine to the phenylalanine. Solely the CDR3 DNA is kept, with 36 bases framed from the first base. V is cut by 2 bases and J by 5 bases, and the space between the germline ends is 5 bases. The clonotype originates from a woman in her 30s with type 1 diabetes. The chain links TRBV5-4 with TRBJ2-1, with the D gene not confidently named. Input material: naive CD4+ T cells from blood. The sample's cell subset or site, from its label and the paper: true naive CD4+ T cells. The nucleotides read TGTGCCAGCAGCTTCCGGGACAATGAGCAGTTCTTC. This gives the protein CASSFRDNEQFF.